Following are 9 T cell receptor beta chains from one sample sequenced in a study of tumor and adjacent non-tumor tissue in lung cancer. This sample's RNA came from whole unsorted tissue. A modified ARM-PCR protocol with three rounds of nested PCR amplified TCRbeta. MiXCR was run by TCRdb on the multiplex PCR reads, yielding one entry per CDR3 protein. The sample holds fewer than 150,000 distinct CDR3 sequences, approximately 66% seen once. Material for sequencing was lung tumor tissue. These receptors originate from a man aged 60 to 69 with small cell lung cancer.

For this clonotype: No conserved phenylalanine or tryptophan ends this CDR3, so it is likely a read error. This chain joins TRBV11-2 and TRBJ2-1; D ambiguous. The CDR3 runs 16 residues. Germline CDR1 SGHAT, CDR2 FQNNGV. DNA for the CDR3: TGTGCCAGTAGCTTAGACGGGCGACTCTCCTACAATGAGCAGTTCCTC. Translation gives CASSLDGRLSYNEQFL.

This rearrangement joins TRBV11-2 to TRBJ1-2; 7 bases match TRBD1. The CDR3 runs 13 residues. The germline gives CDR1 SGHAT, CDR2 FQNNGV. After removal of 2 bases from V and 6 bases from J, the junction contained 3 bases not matched to a gene. The CDR3 sequence is CASSLTGVNGYTF. The CDR3 bases are TGTGCCAGCAGCTTAACAGGGGTAAATGGCTACACCTTC.

This clonotype was counted ten times or more. This rearrangement joins TRBV6-1 to TRBJ2-2; 10 nucleotides match TRBD1. V lost 6 bases, J lost 5 bases, and 3 bases stayed unmatched. The CDR3 covers 14 residues. The germline V gene encodes CDR1 MNHNS and CDR2 SASEGT. The CDR3 bases are TGTGCCAGCAGCGGGACAGGGGATACCGGGGAGCTGTTTTTT. Amino acid sequence: CASSGTGDTGELFF.

As concerns this clonotype: The missing conserved phenylalanine or tryptophan at the end of this CDR3 makes a read error likely. The chain uses TRBV20-1 and TRBJ1-4; D is uncertain. The germline CDR1 and CDR2 sequences are DFQATT and SNEGSKA (reference sequence). CDR3 length: 15 amino acids. Trimming took 5 bases from V and 5 from J, leaving 18 bases between them. The CDR3 spells CSALAAGSGNEKLFY. In DNA form, the CDR3 reads TGCAGTGCTTTAGCGGCGGGGAGCGGGAATGAAAAACTGTTTTAT.

This clonotype was detected ten times or more. V gene TRBV6-1 combines with J gene TRBJ1-2; 7 nucleotides align to TRBD1. This CDR3 has 14 amino acids. Germline loops: CDR1 MNHNS, CDR2 SASEGT. Trimming at V came to 3 bases and at J to 6 bases, leaving 7 bases not matched to a gene. The CDR3 loop is CASSEQPTGHGYTF. CDR3 in DNA: TGTGCCAGCAGTGAGCAACCGACAGGGCATGGCTACACCTTC.

As for this clonotype: One junction end disagrees with the germline gene, perhaps due to a read error. This chain uses TRBV6-2 or TRBV6-3 with TRBJ2-3; weak D call: TRBD2 (5 bases). The length of the CDR3 is 17 residues. Germline loops: CDR1 MNHEY, CDR2 SVGEGT. CDR3 sequence: CGSSNHRLLSKTDTQYF. Here the CDR3 DNA reads TGTGGCAGCAGTAACCATAGACTACTTTCCAAGACCGATACGCAGTATTTT.

In the case of this clonotype: The junction differs from germline at one of its ends, possibly a read error. This chain uses TRBV11-3 with TRBJ2-3; TRBD2 aligns across 11 bases. The CDR3 spans 16 residues. Per germline, CDR1 SGHNT and CDR2 YENEEA. CDR3 sequence (DNA): TGTGCAAGCAGCTTAGGACTAGCGGGCGGGGAAGATACAAAGTATTTT. Protein sequence: CASSLGLAGGEDTKYF.

The chain links TRBV4-1 to TRBJ1-2; the match to TRBD1 covers 7 bases. This CDR3 is built from 15 residues. In germline, CDR1 is MGHRA, CDR2 YSYEKL. The CDR3 nucleotides read TGCGTCAACAGCCCAGGAGGACAGGAGGCGGGTGGCTACACCTTC. It specifies CVNSPGGQEAGGYTF.

This clonotype appeared once. One junction end does not reproduce the germline sequence, and a read error may be involved. The chain is built from TRBV11-3 and TRBJ2-1; D not resolved. The CDR3 extends over 16 amino acids. Germline values: CDR1 SGHNT, CDR2 YENEEA. The CDR3 nucleotides read TGTGCCATCAGCTTAGAAGAGCTTAACTCCTACAATGAGCAGTTCTTC. Encoded protein: CAISLEELNSYNEQFF.